This T cell receptor (beta chain) was recovered during a study of cytomegalovirus exposure and HLA in healthy donors. About this clone itself: The same CDR3 can be traced to other DNA sequences in this sample.

PCR used 60 Vbeta primers and 13 Jbeta primers. The table came from immunoSEQ multiplex PCR; TCRdb's copy has only in-frame clones and leaves some out. The table has some 120,000 clones, roughly 78% seen once; the top ten hold roughly a tenth. The CDR3 sequence is 14 residues long. Germline V CDR1 and CDR2: ENHRY, SYGVKD. V shed 4 bases, J shed 3 bases, and the junction held 5 bases outside the gene matches. The chain employs TRBV10-3 and TRBJ2-7; TRBD2 matches at 8 bases. The source of this sequence is a man aged 30 to 39 in good health and CMV-seropositive. The sample taken for sequencing was PBMCs. The CDR3 spells CAISASGSSYEQYF. CDR3 in DNA: TGTGCCATCAGTGCAAGCGGGAGCAGCTACGAGCAGTACTTC.